The 21 T cell receptor beta chains below come from one sample, sequenced in a study of T cells in Graves' hyperthyroidism and ophthalmopathy. RNA transcripts gave rise to amplified TCR beta CDR3 regions. The TCR CDR3 first-round RT-PCR relied on the HTBI primer set. Using its own MiXCR run on the multiplex PCR reads, TCRdb lists one record per CDR3 protein. The sample has approximately 640,000 distinct CDR3 sequences; roughly 15% are singletons. The sample taken for sequencing was blood. These receptors were obtained from a woman aged 25 to 39 with Graves' hyperthyroidism.

This clonotype was counted ten times or more. The gene calls are TRBV6-1 and TRBJ2-3; TRBD1 matches 9 bases. The junction had 6 bases not matched to a gene; V was cut back by 5 bases and J by 6 bases. The CDR3 totals 14 residues. Germline CDR1 reads MNHNS; CDR2 reads SASEGT. CDR3 DNA: TGTGCCAGCAGTTTGAGGACAGGGGTCGATACGCAGTATTTT. Encoded protein: CASSLRTGVDTQYF.

This clonotype appeared many times. The chain employs TRBV28 and TRBJ1-1; TRBD1 aligns across 7 bases. V lost 1 base to trimming and J lost 7 bases; unmatched junction nucleotides: 9. The CDR3 length is 15 residues. Germline-derived CDR1 and CDR2 are MDHEN and SYDVKM. As DNA, the CDR3 is TGTGCCAGCAGTTTATTGGGGACAGTGGAGTATGAAGCTTTCTTT. Translating it yields CASSLLGTVEYEAFF.

This clonotype was seen more than once but under ten times. The chain carries TRBV9 and TRBJ2-7, with a weak D call TRBD1 (6 bases). This CDR3 is built from 14 residues. V was shortened by 0 bases and J by 3 bases, with 10 bases between the two germline ends. Germline V gene lookup returns CDR1 SGDLS and CDR2 YYNGEE. In DNA form, the CDR3 reads TGTGCCAGCAGCGTAGAACCAGGGGTCTACGAGCAGTACTTC. Protein product: CASSVEPGVYEQYF.

The chain carries TRBV15 and TRBJ2-7, with unresolved D. The CDR3 sequence is 14 residues long. The ends were cut back, 4 bases at V and 2 bases at J, with 12 bases in the middle. CDR1 and CDR2 from the germline V gene are LNHNV and YYDKDF (reference sequence). The CDR3 protein is CATSNPDGPYEQYF. The CDR3 DNA reads as TGTGCCACCAGCAACCCGGACGGCCCCTACGAGCAGTACTTC.

This clonotype was recorded many times. The chain uses TRBV28 and TRBJ1-1; D may be TRBD1 (6 bases). V dropped 4 bases and J dropped 3 bases, with 27 bases sitting between them. The CDR3 spans 19 residues. The V gene's germline CDR1 is MDHEN and CDR2 SYDVKM. CDR3 DNA: TGTGCCAGCAGTTCCAGATACTCCAACAACAGGGAGTGGGACACTGAAGCTTTCTTT. As protein: CASSSRYSNNREWDTEAFF.

This clonotype has at least ten counts. The chain's CDR3 is CASSQETGARGYTF. CDR3 sequence (DNA): TGTGCCAGCAGTCAAGAGACAGGGGCGAGAGGCTACACCTTC. The V gene is TRBV28, the J gene TRBJ1-2; 8 bases map to TRBD1. Per the germline V gene, CDR1 is MDHEN and CDR2 is SYDVKM. CDR3 size: 14 residues. V shed 5 bases, J shed 8 bases, and the junction held 10 bases outside the gene matches.

The V call is TRBV5-8, the J call TRBJ2-7; 7 nucleotides match TRBD2. This CDR3 has 14 residues. Germline V CDR1 and CDR2: SGHTS, YDEGEE. V dropped 4 bases and J dropped 2; count of bases not matched to a gene: 6. The CDR3 region has the DNA TGTGCCAGCAGCAGTGGACTAGAAACCTACGAGCAGTACTTC. This codes for CASSSGLETYEQYF.

This clonotype was seen repeatedly, ten times or more. The chain recombines TRBV5-1 with TRBJ1-5; D perhaps matches TRBD1 (6 bases). The CDR3 contains 15 residues. V shed 4 bases and J shed 5 bases, with 16 bases lying between them. Germline V gives CDR1 SGHRS, CDR2 YFSETQ. The CDR3 loop reads CASSPTGSPYQPQHF. The CDR3 nucleotides read TGCGCCAGCAGCCCCACAGGGTCACCTTATCAGCCCCAGCATTTT.

This clonotype was seen many times. The J gene is TRBJ1-2, the V gene TRBV9; 9 nucleotides align to TRBD1. Germline CDR1 SGDLS, CDR2 YYNGEE. CDR3 length: 16 residues. V lost 3 bases, J lost 4 bases, and 10 bases stayed unmatched. The CDR3 protein is CASSGSRLTGGYGYTF. As DNA, the CDR3 is TGTGCCAGCAGCGGTAGTCGTCTGACAGGGGGCTATGGCTACACCTTC.

This clonotype was observed at least ten times. Written as DNA, the CDR3 is TGTGCCAGCAGTCCCCGCGAGACAGGACTAAACACTGAAGCTTTCTTT. Translated: CASSPRETGLNTEAFF. This chain uses TRBV28 with TRBJ1-1, with a possible D match to TRBD1 (6 bases). Trimming left V 5 bases short and J 2 bases short, with 18 bases between. Germline loops: CDR1 MDHEN, CDR2 SYDVKM. The CDR3 is made up of 16 amino acids.

As concerns this clonotype: This clone may be a read error of a much larger clone one base away. The chain couples TRBV6-5 to TRBJ1-2, with D hard to call. Trimming removed 4 bases from V and 4 bases from J, with 10 bases in between. The CDR3 is 13 amino acids. Germline V lookup: CDR1 MNHEY, CDR2 SVGAGI. Here the CDR3 DNA reads TGTGCCAGCAGTTCTGAACAGCCCTATGGCTACACCTTC. This sequence encodes CASSSEQPYGYTF.

The V call is TRBV4-1, the J call TRBJ2-1; the D gene is possibly TRBD1 (7 bases). V was shortened by 1 base and J by 9 bases, with 10 bases between the two germline ends. In germline, CDR1 is MGHRA, CDR2 YSYEKL. This CDR3 has 13 residues. For the CDR3, the DNA is TGCGCCAGCAGCCAAGTTCAGGGGGGTGAGCAGTTCTTC. This translates into CASSQVQGGEQFF.

This clonotype has ten or more counts. V usage is TRBV28 and J usage is TRBJ1-1; possible D gene TRBD1, 6 bases. The CDR3 is made up of 15 amino acids. Germline values: CDR1 MDHEN, CDR2 SYDVKM. Trimming took off 7 bases at V and 0 bases at J, with 15 bases between the two ends. The CDR3 DNA reads TGTGCCAGCACCGGTTCGGACAGCTTGAACACTGAAGCTTTCTTT. Its protein is CASTGSDSLNTEAFF.

This clonotype showed up many times. J is TRBJ2-3 and V is TRBV6-1, with 8 bases lining up with TRBD2. Per germline, CDR1 MNHNS and CDR2 SASEGT. The CDR3 length is 16 residues. V lost 5 bases, J lost 2 bases, and 9 bases stayed unmatched. The CDR3: CASSLVLAVNTDTQYF. As DNA, the CDR3 is TGTGCCAGCAGTTTGGTACTAGCGGTTAACACAGATACGCAGTATTTT.

At least ten counts were recorded for this clonotype. The chain carries TRBV20-1 and TRBJ2-5, with D perhaps assigned TRBD1 or TRBD2 (5 bases each). Looked up from germline, CDR1 is DFQATT and CDR2 is SNEGSKA (reference sequence). The V gene lost 3 bases and the J gene lost 6 bases, with 14 bases spanning the gap. CDR3 length equals 13 residues. This CDR3 reads CSASFGASKTQYF. The CDR3 DNA reads TGCAGTGCTAGTTTCGGGGCCTCAAAGACCCAGTACTTC.

V gene TRBV20-1 combines with J gene TRBJ2-3, with D tentatively TRBD2 (6 bases). Trimming pared 5 bases from V and 6 bases from J, leaving 15 bases between. In germline, CDR1 is DFQATT, CDR2 SNEGSKA (reference sequence). The length of the CDR3 is 13 residues. Written as DNA, the CDR3 is TGCAGTGCTGGGGGGACTGTACTGGATACGCAGTATTTT. Protein: CSAGGTVLDTQYF.

This clonotype appeared many times. V and J are TRBV11-2 and TRBJ1-5; D is undetermined. In germline, CDR1 is SGHAT, CDR2 FQNNGV. V was clipped by 1 base and J by 3 bases, with 10 bases between them. CDR3 length: 15 residues. CDR3 loop: CASSLGSDHNQPQHF. The CDR3 DNA sequence: TGTGCCAGCAGCTTAGGCTCAGATCACAATCAGCCCCAGCATTTT.

This clonotype was seen at least ten times. This chain links TRBV18 with TRBJ2-2; no clear D gene. Looked up from germline, CDR1 is KGHSH and CDR2 is LQKENI. The CDR3 runs to 15 residues. V was shortened by 2 bases and J by 5 bases, with 12 bases between the two germline ends. The CDR3 DNA reads TGTGCCAGCTCACCATACCTTCAGGCAACCGGGGAGCTGTTTTTT. It codes for CASSPYLQATGELFF.

The chain recombines TRBV20-1 with TRBJ2-3; 11 bases line up with TRBD2. In germline, CDR1 is DFQATT, CDR2 SNEGSKA (reference sequence). The CDR3 runs to 14 residues. V shed 5 bases, J shed 7 bases, and the junction held 8 bases outside the gene matches. For the CDR3, the DNA is TGCAGTGCTGAGGTAGCGGGAGGGCCTAATACGCAGTATTTT. Protein: CSAEVAGGPNTQYF.

In nucleotides, the CDR3 is TGTGCCAGCAGCGTTTTAGGGACTAGCGGGAGCGGTGAGCAGTTCTTC. Amino acid sequence: CASSVLGTSGSGEQFF. The chain carries TRBV9 and TRBJ2-1, with 14 bases that match TRBD2. Germline V gene lookup returns CDR1 SGDLS and CDR2 YYNGEE. This CDR3 has 16 amino acids. The J segment lost 9 bases and the V segment lost 2 bases, leaving 7 bases of the junction unmatched.

This clonotype came up a few times. J is TRBJ1-2 and V is TRBV6-1; D remains ambiguous. V lost 11 bases and J 8 bases, leaving 9 bases between the germline ends. There are 9 residues in the CDR3. Germline assignment: CDR1 MNHNS and CDR2 SASEGT. The CDR3 loop is CAVNWGYTF. In DNA form, the CDR3 reads TGTGCCGTAAACTGGGGCTACACCTTC.